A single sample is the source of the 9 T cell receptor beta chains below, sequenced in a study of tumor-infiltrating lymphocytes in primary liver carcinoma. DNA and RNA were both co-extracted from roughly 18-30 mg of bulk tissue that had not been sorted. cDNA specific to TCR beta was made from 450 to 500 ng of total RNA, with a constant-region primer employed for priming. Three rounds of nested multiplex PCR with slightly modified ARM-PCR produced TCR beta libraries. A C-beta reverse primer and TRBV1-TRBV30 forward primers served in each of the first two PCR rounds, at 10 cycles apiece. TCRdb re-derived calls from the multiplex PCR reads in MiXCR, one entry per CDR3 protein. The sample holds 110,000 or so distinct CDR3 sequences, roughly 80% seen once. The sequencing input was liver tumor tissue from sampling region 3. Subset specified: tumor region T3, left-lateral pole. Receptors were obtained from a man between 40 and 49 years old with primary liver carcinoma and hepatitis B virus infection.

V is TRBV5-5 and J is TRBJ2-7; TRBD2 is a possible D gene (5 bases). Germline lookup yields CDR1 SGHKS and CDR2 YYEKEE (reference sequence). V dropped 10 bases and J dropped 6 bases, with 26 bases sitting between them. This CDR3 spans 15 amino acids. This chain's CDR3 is CAGNPAAVPLSEQYF. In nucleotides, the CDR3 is TGTGCCGGCAACCCAGCGGCAGTTCCCCTCTCCGAGCAGTACTTC.

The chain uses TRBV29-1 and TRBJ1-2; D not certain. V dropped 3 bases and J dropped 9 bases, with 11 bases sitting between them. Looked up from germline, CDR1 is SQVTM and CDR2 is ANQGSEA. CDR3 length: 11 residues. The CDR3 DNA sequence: TGCAGCGTTGAGGGTCTTAGTAGCTACACCTTC. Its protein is CSVEGLSSYTF. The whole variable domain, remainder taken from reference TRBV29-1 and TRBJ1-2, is SAVISQKPSRDICQRGTSLTIQCQVDSQVTMMFWYRQQPGQSLTLIATANQGSEATYESGFVIDKFPISRPNLTFSTLTVSNMSPEDSSIYLCSVEGLSSYTFGSGTRLTVV.

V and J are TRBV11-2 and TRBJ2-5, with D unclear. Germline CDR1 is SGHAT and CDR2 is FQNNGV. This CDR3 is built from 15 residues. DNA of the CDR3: TGTCCCGGCAGCCCCGTCTGGCTAGTCCCAGAGACCCAGTACTTC. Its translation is CPGSPVWLVPETQYF.

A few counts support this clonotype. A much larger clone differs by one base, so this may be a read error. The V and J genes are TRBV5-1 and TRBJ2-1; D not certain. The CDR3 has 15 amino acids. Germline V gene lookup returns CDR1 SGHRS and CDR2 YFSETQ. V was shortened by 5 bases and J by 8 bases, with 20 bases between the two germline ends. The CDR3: CASSSLPGLWDEQFF. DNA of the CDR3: TGCGCCAGCAGTTCCTTGCCGGGCCTATGGGATGAGCAGTTCTTC.

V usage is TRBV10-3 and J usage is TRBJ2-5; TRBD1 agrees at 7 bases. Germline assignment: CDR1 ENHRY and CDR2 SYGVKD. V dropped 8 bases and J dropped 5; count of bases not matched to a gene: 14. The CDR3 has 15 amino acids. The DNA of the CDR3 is TGTGCCATCCGCCACGGGACAGTAGCCGCGGAGACCCAGTACTTC. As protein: CAIRHGTVAAETQYF.

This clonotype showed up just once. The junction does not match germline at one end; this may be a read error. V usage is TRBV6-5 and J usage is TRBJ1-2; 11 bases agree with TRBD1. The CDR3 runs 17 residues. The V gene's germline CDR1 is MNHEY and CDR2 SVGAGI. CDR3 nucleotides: TGTGCCATCAAGGGGGGACAGGGGGATCGATTCGGCTATGGCTACACGTTC. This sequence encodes CAIKGGQGDRFGYGYTF.

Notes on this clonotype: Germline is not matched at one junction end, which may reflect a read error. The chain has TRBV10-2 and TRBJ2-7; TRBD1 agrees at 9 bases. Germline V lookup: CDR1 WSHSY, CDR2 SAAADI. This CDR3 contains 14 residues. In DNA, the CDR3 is TGCGTCACATACACGACAGGGGGTATCTACGAGCAGAACTTC. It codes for CVTYTTGGIYEQNF.

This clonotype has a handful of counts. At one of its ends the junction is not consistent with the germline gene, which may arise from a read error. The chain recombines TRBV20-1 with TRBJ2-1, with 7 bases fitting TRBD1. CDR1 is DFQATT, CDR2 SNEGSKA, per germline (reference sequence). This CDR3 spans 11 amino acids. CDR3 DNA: TGCAGTGCTAGTGCCCCGGGACAGTCGAATTTC. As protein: CSASAPGQSNF.

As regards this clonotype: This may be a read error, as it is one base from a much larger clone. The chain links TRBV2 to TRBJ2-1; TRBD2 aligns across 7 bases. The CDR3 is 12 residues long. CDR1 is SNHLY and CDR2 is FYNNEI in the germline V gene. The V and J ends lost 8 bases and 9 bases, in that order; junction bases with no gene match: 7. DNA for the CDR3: TGTGCCAGCGAGCCAGGGAGGGTTGAGCAGTTCTTC. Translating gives CASEPGRVEQFF.